This T cell receptor (beta chain) came from a study of blood T cell repertoires in COVID-19. Study-wide background: Samples of COVID-19 (acute and convalescent) were obtained from the United States, Italy and Spain. The analysed material was cDNA or gDNA that came from T cells, B-cell-depleted T cells, or PBMCs.

Method: immunoSEQ multiplex PCR; TCRdb's copy keeps in-frame clones and lacks some. The sample consists of 85,000 to 120,000 clones, around 73% of them appearing once. The sequenced material came from peripheral blood. The receptor was derived from a man aged 60 to 69 with active or convalescent COVID-19.

The CDR3 nucleotides are TGTGCCATCAGTGAGTCATTTGGGCGGGAGGGAACCTCGCGGTACAATGAGCAGTTCTTC. Its protein product is CAISESFGREGTSRYNEQFF. The chain has TRBV10-3 and TRBJ2-1, with TRBD2 identical over 9 bases. The CDR3 contains 20 residues. Germline CDR1 ENHRY, CDR2 SYGVKD. Losses at the gene ends were 0 bases for V and 4 bases for J; bases not matched to a gene: 16.